This entry describes one TCR beta chain. Its antigen is currently not known. Within one base of it there is no much larger clone, and no base qualities were kept. The same CDR3 is also encoded by other DNA sequences in this sample. For sequencing of the TCRbeta CDR3 region, genomic DNA was extracted from the sorted cells. The immunoSEQ Assay was used to sequence the TCRbeta CDR3 regions. In its TCRdb copy, this immuneACCESS table keeps in-frame sequences only and misses some clones. Where compared with another copy, unresolved V genes explain less than half of these, and the others have no known cause. A total of approximately 100,000 clones appear in this sample, over 75% of them only once. 0.48% of the sample belongs to the ten largest clones. The source of the sample is a study of OX40 agonist ivuxolimab in advanced cancers. Some background on the complete study: Ivuxolimab, which targeted the costimulatory receptor OX40 (CD134), was an agonistic, fully human IgG2 monoclonal antibody. Patients were allowed to have had prior anti-PD-1, anti-PD-L1 or anti-CTLA-4 therapy, and approximately 40% of the dose-escalation patients had been treated with checkpoint inhibitors. Intravenous ivuxolimab was administered to patients every 2 weeks at six dose levels: 0.01, 0.1, 0.3, 1.5, 3 and 10 mg/kg. The purpose of peripheral TCRbeta sequencing was to test whether ivuxolimab changed TCR sequence diversity and led to clonal T-cell expansion. The paper reports the monotherapy dose-escalation portion (N = 52 patients) of the phase I ivuxolimab trial. Of the roughly 52 dose-escalation patients, hepatocellular carcinoma was present in around 20, melanoma in around 15, renal cell carcinoma in 9 and head and neck cancer in 9. In the dose-escalation cohort, around four fifths of patients were male, and the mean age was approximately 60 years, with a range of about 23 to 90. Partial responses occurred in three dose-escalation patients: two with cutaneous melanoma and one with hepatocellular carcinoma.

The trial excluded patients who had a history of autoimmune disease or who were on systemic immunosuppression. In every dose cohort, peripheral blood was drawn for TCR sequencing at baseline, cycle 4 day 1, and cycle 7 day 1. Samples were obtained from an open-label, multicenter, first-in-human phase I dose-escalation trial of ivuxolimab. The trial enrolled adults with locally advanced or metastatic head and neck squamous cell, hepatocellular, melanoma or renal cell carcinoma. Before TCR sequencing, CD4+ and CD8+ T cells were separately sorted from peripheral blood. The germline V gene sets CDR1 to SGHDT and CDR2 to YYEEEE. V lost 3 bases and J lost 1 base, and the count of bases not matched to a germline gene is 7. The CDR3, cysteine through phenylalanine, is 16 amino acids long. Just the 48-base CDR3 DNA is kept, in frame starting at base 1. The paper as a whole reports these results and caveats: At doses of 0.1 to 3.0 mg/kg, clonal expansion of both CD4+ and CD8+ blood T cells was observed from baseline to week 6. Low levels of normalized T-cell clonal expansion were also seen in some patients who did not respond. The antigen specificity of the clonally expanded peripheral T cells was not determined. Partial responders in the 0.1-3.0 mg/kg groups had among the lowest normalized peripheral clonal expansion, especially among CD8+ T cells. On average, CD8+ T cells showed more expanded clones than CD4+ T cells after ivuxolimab.

The sequence came from an adult with an advanced solid tumor such as melanoma, head and neck, liver or kidney cancer. The sample in question was CD4+ or CD8+ T cells sorted from blood, obtained in a trial of the OX40 agonist ivuxolimab. The sequence joins TRBV5-6 to TRBJ2-4, with TRBD1 matching 7 junction bases. The CDR3 protein sequence reads: CASSSIDRAAKNIQYF. The DNA is TGTGCCAGCAGCTCCATAGACAGGGCGGCCAAAAACATTCAGTACTTC.